The following is a T cell receptor (beta chain) sequence with its context. The antigen it binds to is not known. No base quality information exists; no much larger clone differs at one position. The junction shows trimming of 1 base on V and 1 base on J, plus 7 bases between the germline ends. From its cysteine to its phenylalanine, the CDR3 spans 13 amino acids. Just CDR3 DNA is preserved here, 39 bases in frame from base 1. According to the germline V gene (reference sequence), CDR1 reads GTSNPN and CDR2 reads SVGIG. This entry belongs to a study of CD4 T cells in lung cancer (dated by TCRdb to the late 2010s). A note on the overall study: To find responses to candidate mutation-encoded neoepitopes, the study screened blood T cells from NSCLC patients and isolated neoantigen-specific CD4+ T-cell clones and TCRs. Treatments the patients had received before donating blood included platinum chemotherapy, and some of the patients were given nivolumab or pembrolizumab. Deep sequencing of TCRB was used to follow the frequency of neoantigen-specific clonotypes in tumor resections, non-adjacent lung and cultured T-cell products. Aged 60 to 69 when blood was donated, the resected patients, most of whom were former smokers, had either lung adenocarcinoma or squamous cell carcinoma. Results the study describes overall, beyond this receptor: Some blood-derived responses might be explained by in vitro priming of naive T cells or cross-reactivity rather than by memory responses to the cancer.

Libraries were made using the immunoSEQ multiplex PCR assay. DNA was isolated with Qiagen DNeasy or QIAamp micro DNA kits and TCRB sequenced with the Adaptive Biotechnology human TCRB sequencing kit. TCRB libraries were sequenced on an Illumina MiSeq. From the authors' description of their analysis: The kit provider's software was used to analyze TCRB sequence data, and Fisher's exact test was applied to assess tumor enrichment of clonotype templates. TCRdb took over this immuneACCESS table, retaining in-frame rearrangements with V and J assigned. Such tables are incomplete; in checked studies, under half of the missing clones stem from an unresolved V gene, and the remainder is unexplained. V and J calls and clone size come straight from that table; D and trimming were deduced from the DNA. In this sample the table shows 1,000 to 1,200 clones, roughly 60% of which occur a single time. Jointly, the top ten make up approximately 68% of the sample.

Tumor-infiltrating lymphocyte cultures were grown for approximately 5 weeks from approximately 6-12 tumor fragments in high-dose IL2 (around 5,700 U/mL). The sequenced sample was cultured cells derived from lung. The TCR comes from an older woman with non-small cell lung cancer. Recombination joined TRBV30 with TRBJ1-1, with the D gene not confidently named. The CDR3 protein is CAWSEGRNTEAFF. In nucleotides, the sequence is TGTGCCTGGAGTGAGGGCCGGAACACTGAAGCTTTCTTT.